One and the same sample provided the 2 T cell receptor beta chains below, sequenced in a study of blood T cell repertoires in COVID-19. TCRdb's table, derived via immunoSEQ multiplex PCR, lists solely in-frame clones and lacks some. The data hold under 300,000 clones, with around 87% observed a single time. The sample taken for sequencing was peripheral blood. These receptors were obtained from a woman in her 70s with active or convalescent COVID-19.

J is TRBJ2-3 and V is TRBV5-4; possibly TRBD2 for D (6 bases). There are 17 residues in the CDR3. From germline, CDR1 is SGHNT and CDR2 YYREEE (reference sequence). Trimming cost V 6 bases and J 0 bases, with 20 bases left between them. The CDR3 protein is CASTRGGVPSSTDTQYF. The CDR3 nucleotides are TGTGCCAGCACCCGAGGCGGGGTCCCCTCTAGCACAGATACGCAGTATTTT.

The rearrangement links TRBV9 to TRBJ2-6; possibly TRBD1 for D (5 bases). Trimming stripped 0 bases from V and 4 bases from J, with 8 bases between. The CDR3 has 15 residues. Per the germline V gene, CDR1 is SGDLS and CDR2 is YYNGEE. CDR3 sequence: CASSVVGVGANVLTF. The CDR3 region has the DNA TGTGCCAGCAGCGTAGTAGGGGTCGGGGCCAACGTCCTGACTTTC. The entire variable domain, with the rest obtained from reference TRBV9 and TRBJ2-6, is as follows: DSGVTQTPKHLITATGQRVTLRCSPRSGDLSVYWYQQSLDQGLQFLIQYYNGEERAKGNILERFSAQQFPDLHSELNLSSLELGDSALYFCASSVVGVGANVLTFGAGSRLTVL.